This entry concerns a single TCR beta chain. Germline V lookup: CDR1 LGHNT, CDR2 FRNRAP. Germline trimming cut 9 bases from V and 4 bases from J; bases unmatched to any gene: 15. This CDR3 is built from 16 residues. These data are taken from a study of control samples from healthy donors and cancer patients. The protocol was immunoSEQ multiplex PCR, while the TCRdb copy is restricted to in-frame clones and leaves out a portion. The sample has over 10,000 clones; about 77% are singletons. The material sequenced was formalin-fixed, paraffin-embedded tissue. The sequence was obtained from a male donor with melanoma. V is TRBV12-5 and J is TRBJ2-3; TRBD1 matches 8 bases. The CDR3 here is CASQSVGQGIADTQYF. CDR3 DNA sequence: TGTGCTAGCCAATCAGTCGGACAGGGAATCGCAGATACGCAGTATTTT.